This T cell receptor beta chain was observed in a study of OX40 agonist ivuxolimab in advanced cancers. CDR1 and CDR2 (germline): SGDLS, YYNGEE. Trimming took 4 bases from V and 2 from J, leaving 13 bases between them. The length of the CDR3 is 14 residues. The data were produced by immunoSEQ multiplex PCR, yet TCRdb's version contains in-frame clones alone and is incomplete. Among 40,000 to 55,000 clones listed, around 89% were seen once. Source: CD4+ or CD8+ T cells sorted from blood, taken in a trial of the OX40 agonist ivuxolimab. The TCR comes from an adult with an advanced solid tumor such as melanoma, head and neck, liver or kidney cancer. The chain combines TRBV9 with TRBJ2-7, with D possibly being TRBD2 (5 bases). CDR3 nucleotides: TGTGCCAGCAGCCCCGGAAGCGGTGCCTACGAGCAGTACTTC. It is translated as CASSPGSGAYEQYF.